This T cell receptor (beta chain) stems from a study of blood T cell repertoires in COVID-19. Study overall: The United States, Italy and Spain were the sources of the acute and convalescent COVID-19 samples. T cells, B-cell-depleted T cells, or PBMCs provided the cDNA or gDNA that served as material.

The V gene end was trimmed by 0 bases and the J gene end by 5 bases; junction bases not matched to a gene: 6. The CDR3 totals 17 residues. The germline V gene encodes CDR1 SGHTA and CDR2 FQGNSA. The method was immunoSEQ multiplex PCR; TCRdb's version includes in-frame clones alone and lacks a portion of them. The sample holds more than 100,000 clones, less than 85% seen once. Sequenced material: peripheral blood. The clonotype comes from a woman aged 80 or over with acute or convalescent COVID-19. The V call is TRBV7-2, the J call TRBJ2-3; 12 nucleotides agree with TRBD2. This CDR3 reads CASSLAPSGRVQDTQYF. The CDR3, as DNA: TGTGCCAGCAGCTTAGCTCCTAGCGGGAGGGTCCAAGATACGCAGTATTTT.